This T cell receptor (beta chain) derives from a study of blood T cells in healthy people across ages. The study's findings and limits: Long-lived and aged donors differed, with more naive CD4+ cells and higher diversity in the long-lived.

Regarding this clonotype: Its target is unknown.

A J-beta primer mix and a sample-barcoded 5' primer were used in a second PCR of roughly 6 to 11 cycles. MiXCR, applied by TCRdb to the 5' RACE reads, yields one record per CDR3 protein. Of 650,000 to 700,000 distinct CDR3 sequences in the sample, about 32% were seen once. Per sample, a minimum of 6 million PBMCs were isolated. Total RNA was extracted at no less than 6 micrograms per sample. Per the germline V gene, CDR1 is SGHAT and CDR2 is FQNNGV. After removal of 1 base from V and 4 bases from J, the junction contained 4 bases not matched to a gene. The CDR3 sequence is 15 residues long. This receptor was obtained from a woman of 80 years or more in good health. The sequenced sample was blood. The chain carries TRBV11-2 and TRBJ2-1; TRBD2 agrees at 7 bases. The CDR3 nucleotides read TGTGCCAGCAGCTTAGGGGGGGACTATTACAATGAGCAGTTCTTC. Protein: CASSLGGDYYNEQFF.